The clone carrying this TCR beta chain was counted between two and nine times. Its antigen is unidentified. Total RNA extracted from each sample amounted to at least 6 micrograms. A second roughly 7 to 11 cycle PCR used barcoded and J-beta primers. Using its own MiXCR run on the 5' RACE reads, TCRdb lists one record per CDR3 protein. This sample has fewer than 1,000,000 distinct CDR3 sequences, with 35% to 60% found just once. The CDR3 has 16 amino acids. With 4 bases removed from V and 8 bases from J, the gap between germline ends came to 22 bases. Germline loops: CDR1 SGHRS, CDR2 YFSETQ. The entry originates in a study of blood T cells in healthy people across ages. General observations from the study: As age increased, TCR beta diversity per million T cells fell in a roughly linear fashion. TCR beta diversity was tightly associated with the proportion of naive T cells.

This clonotype was obtained from a man older than 75 in good health. Sequenced: blood. The chain recombines TRBV5-1 with TRBJ2-1; D is perhaps TRBD2 (6 bases). The CDR3 DNA follows: TGCGCCAGCAGCCCTACCACCCGGGACTCTTTTGATGAGCAGTTCTTC. As protein: CASSPTTRDSFDEQFF.